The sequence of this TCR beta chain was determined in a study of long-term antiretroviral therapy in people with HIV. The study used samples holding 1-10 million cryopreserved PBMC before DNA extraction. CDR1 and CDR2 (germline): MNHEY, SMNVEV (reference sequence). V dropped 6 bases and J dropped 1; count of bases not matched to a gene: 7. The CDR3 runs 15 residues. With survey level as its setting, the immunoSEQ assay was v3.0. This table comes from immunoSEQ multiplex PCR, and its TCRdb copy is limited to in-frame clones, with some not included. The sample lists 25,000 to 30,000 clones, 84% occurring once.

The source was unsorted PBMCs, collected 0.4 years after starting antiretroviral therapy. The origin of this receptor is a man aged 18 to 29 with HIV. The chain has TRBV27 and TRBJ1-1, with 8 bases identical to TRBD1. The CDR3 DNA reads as TGTGCCAGCAGCCCGACTGGACAGGGGAACACTGAAGCTTTCTTT. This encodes CASSPTGQGNTEAFF.